A selection of T cell receptor beta chains follows, all from one sample in a study of OX40 agonist ivuxolimab in advanced cancers. Sequencing was performed with immunoSEQ multiplex PCR; in TCRdb, only in-frame clones are kept and a portion is missing. The sample has about 38,000 clones, 87% seen once. The sequences come from CD4+ or CD8+ T cells sorted from blood, collected in a trial of the OX40 agonist ivuxolimab. All receptors come from an adult with an advanced solid tumor such as melanoma, head and neck, liver or kidney cancer. Both conserved end residues are part of each CDR3. A D gene is named only where the DNA matches it firmly. Where a row states a size, it is once, few, many or the class of an expanded clone; other rows omit it.

>TRBV5-1|NA|TRBJ1-6|NA
TGCGCCAGCAGCTTGTATTCTGGGGGCAGGGATGATTCACCCCTCCACTTT
CASSLYSGGRDDSPLHF
>TRBV5-1|NA|TRBJ1-2|NA
TGCGCCAGCAGCTTGACAGGCCCAGAAGATCTTGGTGGCTACACCTTC
CASSLTGPEDLGGYTF
>TRBV18|NA|TRBJ2-1|NA
TGTGCCAGCTCACCACCGGCGAGCTCCTACAATGAGCAGTTCTTC
CASSPPASSYNEQFF
>TRBV27|NA|TRBJ2-2|once
TGTGCCAGCAGTTTAGTCCCAGGGCAGTACACCGGGGAGCTGTTTTTT
CASSLVPGQYTGELFF
>TRBV5-8|TRBD2|TRBJ2-3|NA
TGTGCCAGCAGGGCGGGAGGTTATGGAGATACGCAGTATTTT
CASRAGGYGDTQYF
>TRBV9|TRBD1|TRBJ1-2|NA
TGTGCCAGCAGCGTGTCCCCGGGACAGCCATATGGCTACACCTTC
CASSVSPGQPYGYTF
>TRBV2|NA|TRBJ2-2|NA
TGTGCCAGCACCTCGACTGAGAACACCGGGGAGCTGTTTTTT
CASTSTENTGELFF
>TRBV13|NA|TRBJ1-2|NA
TGTGCCAGCAGCTCGACCAGGGACTATGGCTACACCTTC
CASSSTRDYGYTF
>TRBV4-2|TRBD2|TRBJ2-7|NA
TGTGCCAGCAGCCAGGAGACTAGCGACAGCTCCTACGAGCAGTACTTC
CASSQETSDSSYEQYF
>TRBV4-1|TRBD1|TRBJ1-5|NA
TGCGCCAGCAGCCAAGAGGGCGCAGGGGGAGGTCAGCCCCAGCATTTT
CASSQEGAGGGQPQHF
>TRBV6-5|NA|TRBJ2-3|NA
TGTGCCAGCAGTGACAGCAACACAGATACGCAGTATTTT
CASSDSNTDTQYF
>TRBV30|TRBD2|TRBJ2-2|NA
TGTGCCTGGAGTGTCCCCGGTCGGGCCTATGGGAGGGAATCGGCCGGGGAGCTGTTTTTT
CAWSVPGRAYGRESAGELFF
>TRBV19|NA|TRBJ2-3|NA
TGTGCCAGCCGCACGGACCAGACATATGCGCAGTATTTT
CASRTDQTYAQYF
>TRBV13|TRBD2|TRBJ2-1|NA
TGTGCCAGCAGCTCGACTAGCGGGGGGAATGAGCAGTTCTTC
CASSSTSGGNEQFF
>TRBV20-1|NA|TRBJ2-5|NA
TGCAGTGCTTCCGGGAGTGAGACCCAGTACTTC
CSASGSETQYF
>TRBV10-3|NA|TRBJ2-3|once
TGTGCCATCAGTGAGTCGTTAGGCCTAACTGGCACAGATACGCAGTATTTT
CAISESLGLTGTDTQYF
>TRBV12-1|NA|TRBJ1-5|NA
TGTGCCAGCAGCTGTAGACAGGGGGGAAATCAGCCCCAGCATTTT
CASSCRQGGNQPQHF
>TRBV30|NA|TRBJ1-2|NA
TGTGCCTGGAAAGGACGGGATAACTATGGCTACACCTTC
CAWKGRDNYGYTF
>TRBV2|NA|TRBJ2-7|NA
TGTGCCAGCAGGGTGACAGACAGCTACGAGCAGTACTTC
CASRVTDSYEQYF
>TRBV2|NA|TRBJ1-2|NA
TGTGCCAGCAGTGTCAGCTATGGCTACACCTTC
CASSVSYGYTF
>TRBV28|TRBD1|TRBJ1-4|NA
TGTGCCAGCAGCGGACAGGGCGGGATGCGGGAAAAACTGTTTTTT
CASSGQGGMREKLFF
>TRBV7-9|NA|TRBJ2-7|NA
TGTGCCAGCAGCTCGGACCGGACCGCCTACGAGCAGTACTTC
CASSSDRTAYEQYF
>TRBV19|NA|TRBJ2-7|NA
TGTGCCAGTAAGGAAGGGGGCTACGAGCAGTACTTC
CASKEGGYEQYF
>TRBV7-8|TRBD1|TRBJ1-2|NA
TGTGCCAGCAGCTTGGACAGGGGGTTTGGCTACACCTTC
CASSLDRGFGYTF
>TRBV7-7|NA|TRBJ2-1|few
TGTGCCAGCAGCCCGCGGCGGGACGGCCATGAGCAGTTCTTC
CASSPRRDGHEQFF
>TRBV9|TRBD1|TRBJ1-2|NA
TGTGCCAGCAGCGTAGGGATGGACAGGCTCTATGGCTACACCTTC
CASSVGMDRLYGYTF
>TRBV30|TRBD1|TRBJ1-5|NA
TGTGCCTGGCAGGGGGATAGCAATCAGCCCCAGCATTTT
CAWQGDSNQPQHF
>TRBV19|NA|TRBJ1-2|NA
TGTGCCAGTAGTAAGGGCACCCGTAACTATGGCTACACCTTC
CASSKGTRNYGYTF
>TRBV5-4|TRBD1|TRBJ2-7|NA
TGTGCCAGCAGCGCCCGGACAGGGGTCACCTACGAGCAGTACTTC
CASSARTGVTYEQYF
>TRBV28|TRBD2|TRBJ2-7|NA
TGTGCCAGCAGTTTGGGGTCTAGCGGGATGAACGAGCAGTACTTC
CASSLGSSGMNEQYF
>TRBV19|NA|TRBJ2-6|NA
TGTGCCACCAATACGAGACAGTACTCTGGGGCCAACGTCCTGACTTTC
CATNTRQYSGANVLTF
>TRBV2|TRBD1|TRBJ2-7|NA
TGTGCCAGCAGTGTGGTACAGGGGGCCTACGAGCAGTACTTC
CASSVVQGAYEQYF
>TRBV19|TRBD2|TRBJ2-7|NA
TGTGCCAGTAGTATAGGGAGCGGGGGGGCCGCCGAGCAGTACTTC
CASSIGSGGAAEQYF
>TRBV14|NA|TRBJ2-1|NA
TGTGCCAGCAGCCACCGGGGTGAGCAGTTCTTC
CASSHRGEQFF
>TRBV7-9|NA|TRBJ2-5|NA
TGTGCCAGCAGCTTAGTAGAGACCCAGTACTTC
CASSLVETQYF
>TRBV11-3|NA|TRBJ1-1|NA
TGTGCCAGCAGCTTAATGGGAAACACTGAAGCTTTCTTT
CASSLMGNTEAFF
>TRBV7-8|NA|TRBJ2-1|NA
TGTGCCAGCAGCTTGTATCGGATGGGGGGTTATGATGAGCAGTTCTTC
CASSLYRMGGYDEQFF
>TRBV2|TRBD2|TRBJ2-3|NA
TGTGCCAGCAGTTTACTAGCGGGGTGGGGAGATACGCAGTATTTT
CASSLLAGWGDTQYF
>TRBV28|TRBD1|TRBJ2-3|NA
TGTGCCAGCAGTTCAGTGGGGGACAGCAGGACAGATACGCAGTATTTT
CASSSVGDSRTDTQYF
>TRBV30|NA|TRBJ2-7|NA
TGTGCCTGGAGTGGAACAGGGTTCTCCTACGAGCAGTACTTC
CAWSGTGFSYEQYF
>TRBV6-6|TRBD1|TRBJ2-2|NA
TGTGCCAGCAGCAAGGGGGCGGTCACCGGGGAGCTGTTTTTT
CASSKGAVTGELFF
>TRBV30|TRBD2|TRBJ2-7|NA
TGTGCCTGGAGCCCAGGACTAGCGGGTTCCTACGAGCAGTACTTC
CAWSPGLAGSYEQYF
>TRBV19|NA|TRBJ2-2|NA
TGTGCCAGTAGTACCCTTCCAGGCCCCTTAATCGGGGAGCTGTTTTTT
CASSTLPGPLIGELFF
>TRBV18|NA|TRBJ1-5|few
TGTGCCAGCTCACCCGGGGCAGGGGATCAGCCCCAGCATTTT
CASSPGAGDQPQHF
>TRBV29-1|NA|TRBJ1-2|once
TGCAGCGTTGAAGCCAGGGTTAGTGGCTACACCTTC
CSVEARVSGYTF
>TRBV7-3|NA|TRBJ2-3|NA
TGTGCCAGCAGCGCCGGGTCCATCACAGATACGCAGTATTTT
CASSAGSITDTQYF
>TRBV25-1|NA|TRBJ2-1|NA
TGTGCCAGCAGTGCCCCACTAGCAACGAGCTCCTACAATGAGCAGTTCTTC
CASSAPLATSSYNEQFF
>TRBV19|NA|TRBJ1-2|NA
TGTGCCAGTAGCCCCTTAGCAGCTTCTAACTATGGCTACACCTTC
CASSPLAASNYGYTF
>TRBV15|NA|TRBJ2-7|few
TGTGCCACCAGCAGAGTGGAAGGGTGGGGCGAGCAGTACTTC
CATSRVEGWGEQYF
>TRBV5-6|TRBD1|TRBJ1-2|NA
TGTGCCAGCAGCCTTCTGGACAGGGACTCGGATGGCTACACCTTC
CASSLLDRDSDGYTF
>TRBV2|NA|TRBJ2-3|NA
TGTGCCAGCAGTGGTCCTAACGAGGGGACAGATACGCAGTATTTT
CASSGPNEGTDTQYF
>TRBV5-1|TRBD1|TRBJ1-2|NA
TGCGCCAGCAGTAACAAGCGACCGGGACAGGGATTGTCCAACTATGGCTACACCTTC
CASSNKRPGQGLSNYGYTF